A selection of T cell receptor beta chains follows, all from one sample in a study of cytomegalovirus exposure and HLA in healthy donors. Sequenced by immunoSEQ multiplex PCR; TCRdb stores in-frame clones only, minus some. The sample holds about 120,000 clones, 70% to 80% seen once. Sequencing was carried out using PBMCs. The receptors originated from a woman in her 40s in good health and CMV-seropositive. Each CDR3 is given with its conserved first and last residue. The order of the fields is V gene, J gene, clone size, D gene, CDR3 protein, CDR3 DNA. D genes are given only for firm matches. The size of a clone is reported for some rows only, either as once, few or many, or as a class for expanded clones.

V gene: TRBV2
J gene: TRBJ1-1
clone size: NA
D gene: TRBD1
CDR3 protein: CASKRQGRNTEAFF
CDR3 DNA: TGTGCCAGCAAGCGACAGGGACGGAACACTGAAGCTTTCTTT

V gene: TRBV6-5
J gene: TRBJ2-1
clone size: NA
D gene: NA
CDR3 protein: CASSRQARGRDEQFF
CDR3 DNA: TGTGCCAGCAGCCGTCAGGCCAGGGGCAGGGATGAGCAGTTCTTC

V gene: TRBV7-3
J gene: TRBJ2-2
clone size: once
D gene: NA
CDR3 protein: CASSLGAAGELFF
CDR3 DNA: TGTGCCAGCAGCTTAGGGGCTGCCGGGGAGCTGTTTTTT

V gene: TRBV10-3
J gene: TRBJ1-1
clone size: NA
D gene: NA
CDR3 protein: CAIRDPAGDTEAFF
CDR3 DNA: TGTGCCATCCGCGACCCGGCGGGGGACACTGAAGCTTTCTTT

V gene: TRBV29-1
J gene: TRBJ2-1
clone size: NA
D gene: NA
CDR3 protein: CSVVFRTEYNEQFF
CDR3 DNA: TGCAGCGTTGTTTTTCGGACAGAATACAATGAGCAGTTCTTC

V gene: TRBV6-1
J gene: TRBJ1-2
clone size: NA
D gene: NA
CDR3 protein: CASSEAGGVFSNYGYTF
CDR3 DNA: TGTGCCAGCAGCGAAGCAGGAGGAGTTTTCTCTAACTATGGCTACACCTTC

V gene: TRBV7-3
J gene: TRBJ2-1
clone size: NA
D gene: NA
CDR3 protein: CASSLTGLHNEQFF
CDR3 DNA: TGTGCCAGCAGCTTAACCGGTCTCCACAATGAGCAGTTCTTC

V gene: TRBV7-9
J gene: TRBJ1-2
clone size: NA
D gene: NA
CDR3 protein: CASSLEGVAHGYTF
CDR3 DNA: TGTGCCAGCAGCTTAGAAGGGGTAGCCCATGGCTACACCTTC

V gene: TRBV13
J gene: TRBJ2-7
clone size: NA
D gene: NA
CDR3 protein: CASSLRGLMVHEQYF
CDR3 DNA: TGTGCCAGCAGCTTAAGGGGACTTATGGTCCACGAGCAGTACTTC

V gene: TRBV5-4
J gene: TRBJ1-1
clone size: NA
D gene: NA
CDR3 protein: CASSSGGKMNTEAFF
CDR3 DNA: TGTGCCAGCAGCTCAGGAGGGAAAATGAACACTGAAGCTTTCTTT

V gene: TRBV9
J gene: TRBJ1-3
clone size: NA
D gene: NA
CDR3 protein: CASSLGGGSGNTIYF
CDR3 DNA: TGTGCCAGCAGTTTAGGGGGGGGCTCTGGAAACACCATATATTTT

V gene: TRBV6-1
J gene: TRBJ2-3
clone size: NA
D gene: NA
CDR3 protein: CASSEERGFRDTQYF
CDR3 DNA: TGTGCCAGCAGTGAAGAAAGGGGCTTCAGGGATACGCAGTATTTT

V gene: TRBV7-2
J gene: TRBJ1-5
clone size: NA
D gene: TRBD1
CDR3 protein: CASIPTTGGYQPQHF
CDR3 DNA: TGTGCCAGCATTCCTACGACAGGGGGGTATCAGCCCCAGCATTTT

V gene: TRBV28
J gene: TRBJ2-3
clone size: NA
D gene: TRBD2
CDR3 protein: CASSLSPSGGFGSTDTQYF
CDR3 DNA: TGTGCCAGCAGTTTATCACCCAGCGGGGGTTTTGGTAGCACAGATACGCAGTATTTT

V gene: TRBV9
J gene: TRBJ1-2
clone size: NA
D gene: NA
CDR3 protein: CASTRAGAGDYGYTF
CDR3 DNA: TGTGCCAGCACCCGGGCGGGGGCTGGCGACTATGGCTACACCTTC

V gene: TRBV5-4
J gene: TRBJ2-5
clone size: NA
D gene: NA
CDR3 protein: CASSLESRSQETQYF
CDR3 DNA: TGTGCCAGCAGCTTGGAGTCTAGAAGCCAAGAGACCCAGTACTTC

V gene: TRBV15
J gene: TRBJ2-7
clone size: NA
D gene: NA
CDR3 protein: CATSRGLSSYEQYF
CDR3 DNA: TGTGCCACCAGCAGAGGACTGAGCTCCTACGAGCAGTACTTC

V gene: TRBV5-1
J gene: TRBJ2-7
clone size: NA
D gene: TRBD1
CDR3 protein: CASSLIQGSYEQYF
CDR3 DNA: TGCGCCAGCAGCTTGATACAGGGGTCGTACGAGCAGTACTTC

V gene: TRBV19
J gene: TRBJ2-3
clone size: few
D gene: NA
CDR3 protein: CASGPSEISDTQYF
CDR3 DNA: TGTGCCAGTGGGCCTAGCGAAATATCAGATACGCAGTATTTT

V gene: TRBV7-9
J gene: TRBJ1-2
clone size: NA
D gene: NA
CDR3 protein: CSSSLTGNYGYTF
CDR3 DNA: TGTTCCAGCAGCTTAACAGGGAACTATGGCTACACCTTC

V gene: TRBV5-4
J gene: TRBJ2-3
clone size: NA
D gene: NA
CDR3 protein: CASYFDIPADTQYF
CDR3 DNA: TGTGCCAGCTACTTCGACATCCCGGCAGATACGCAGTATTTT

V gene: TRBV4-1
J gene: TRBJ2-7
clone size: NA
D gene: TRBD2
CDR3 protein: CASSQTSGPSYEQYF
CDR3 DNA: TGCGCCAGCAGCCAAACTAGCGGGCCTTCCTACGAGCAGTACTTC

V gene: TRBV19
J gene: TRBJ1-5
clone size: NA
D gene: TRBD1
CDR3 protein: CASRSRDRGSQPQHF
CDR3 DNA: TGTGCCAGTAGATCCCGGGACAGAGGTAGTCAGCCCCAGCATTTT

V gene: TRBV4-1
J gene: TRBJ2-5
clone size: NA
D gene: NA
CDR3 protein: CASSHPNQETQYF
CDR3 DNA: TGCGCCAGCAGCCATCCCAACCAAGAGACCCAGTACTTC

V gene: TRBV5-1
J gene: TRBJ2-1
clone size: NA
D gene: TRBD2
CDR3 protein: CASSLTSGGAPEQFF
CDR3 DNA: TGCGCCAGCAGCTTGACTAGCGGGGGGGCACCCGAGCAGTTCTTC

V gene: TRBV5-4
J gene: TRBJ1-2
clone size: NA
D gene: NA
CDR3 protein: CASSLDRAAGGYTF
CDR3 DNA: TGTGCCAGCAGCTTGGACAGAGCAGCAGGTGGCTACACCTTC

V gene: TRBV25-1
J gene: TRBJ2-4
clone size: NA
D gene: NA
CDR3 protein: CASSELSSGFGNIQYF
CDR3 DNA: TGTGCCAGCAGTGAATTAAGTTCAGGGTTCGGGAACATTCAGTACTTC

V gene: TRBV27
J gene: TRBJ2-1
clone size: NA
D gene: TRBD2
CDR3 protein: CASSSLAGGIHEQFF
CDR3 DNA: TGTGCCAGCAGTTCGCTAGCGGGCGGCATCCATGAGCAGTTCTTC

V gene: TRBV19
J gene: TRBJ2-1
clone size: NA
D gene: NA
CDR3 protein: CASSIVWDLYNEQFF
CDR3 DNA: TGTGCCAGTAGTATAGTATGGGACTTGTACAATGAGCAGTTCTTC

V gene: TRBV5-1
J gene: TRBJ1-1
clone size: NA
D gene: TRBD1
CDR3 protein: CASSLRQGARSTEAFF
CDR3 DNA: TGCGCCAGCAGCTTGCGGCAGGGGGCGCGGAGCACTGAAGCTTTCTTT

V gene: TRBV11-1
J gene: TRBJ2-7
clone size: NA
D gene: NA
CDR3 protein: CASSLTDKNLEQYF
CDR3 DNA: TGTGCCAGCAGCTTAACCGACAAAAATCTCGAGCAGTACTTC

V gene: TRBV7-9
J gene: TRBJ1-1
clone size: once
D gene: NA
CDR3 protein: CASSFPGWTEAFF
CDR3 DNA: TGTGCCAGCAGCTTTCCCGGGTGGACTGAAGCTTTCTTT

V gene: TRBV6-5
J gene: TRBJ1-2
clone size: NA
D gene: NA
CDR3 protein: CASGQPANGYTF
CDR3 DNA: TGTGCCAGCGGACAGCCGGCGAATGGCTACACCTTC

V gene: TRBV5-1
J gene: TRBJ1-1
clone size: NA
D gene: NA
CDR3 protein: CASSLTGNTEAFF
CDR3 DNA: TGCGCCAGCAGCTTAACAGGGAACACTGAAGCTTTCTTT

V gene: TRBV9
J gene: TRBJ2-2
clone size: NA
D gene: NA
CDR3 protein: CASSPEGSNTGELFF
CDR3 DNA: TGTGCCAGCAGCCCCGAGGGCAGCAACACCGGGGAGCTGTTTTTT

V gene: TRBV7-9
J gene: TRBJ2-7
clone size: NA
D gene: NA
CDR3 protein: CASSADYEQYF
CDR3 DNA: TGTGCCAGCAGCGCGGATTACGAGCAGTACTTC

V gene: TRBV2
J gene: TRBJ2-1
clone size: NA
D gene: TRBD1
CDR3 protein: CASSGQGYEQFF
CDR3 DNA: TGTGCCAGCAGTGGACAGGGGTATGAGCAGTTCTTC

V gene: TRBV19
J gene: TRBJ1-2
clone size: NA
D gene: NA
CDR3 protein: CASSIDLAGNYGYTF
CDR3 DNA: TGTGCCAGTAGTATAGATCTAGCGGGCAACTATGGCTACACCTTC

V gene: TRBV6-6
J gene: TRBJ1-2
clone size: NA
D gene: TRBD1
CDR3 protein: CASNPGQGYGYTF
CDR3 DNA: TGTGCCAGCAATCCGGGACAGGGCTATGGCTACACCTTC

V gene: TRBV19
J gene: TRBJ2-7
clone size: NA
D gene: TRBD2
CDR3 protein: CASSIQGGTYEQYF
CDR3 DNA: TGTGCCAGTAGTATCCAGGGAGGGACCTACGAGCAGTACTTC

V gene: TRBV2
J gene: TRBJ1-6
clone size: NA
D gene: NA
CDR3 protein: CASTDTRRNSPLHF
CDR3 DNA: TGTGCCAGCACGGACACACGGCGAAATTCACCCCTCCACTTT

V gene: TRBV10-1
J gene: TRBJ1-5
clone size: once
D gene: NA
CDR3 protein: CASRRTAYNQPQHF
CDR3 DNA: TGCGCCAGCAGACGGACAGCGTACAATCAGCCCCAGCATTTT

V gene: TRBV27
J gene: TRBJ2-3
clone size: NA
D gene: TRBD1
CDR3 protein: CASSSDRTDTQYF
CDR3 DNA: TGTGCCAGCAGTTCGGACAGGACAGATACGCAGTATTTT

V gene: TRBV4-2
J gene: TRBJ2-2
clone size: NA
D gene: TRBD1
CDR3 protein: CASSPGQGRTGELFF
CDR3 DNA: TGTGCCAGCAGCCCGGGACAGGGAAGAACCGGGGAGCTGTTTTTT

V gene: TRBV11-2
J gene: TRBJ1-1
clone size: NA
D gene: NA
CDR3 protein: CASSLGRSSEAFF
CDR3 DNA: TGTGCCAGCAGCTTAGGGAGAAGCTCAGAAGCTTTCTTT